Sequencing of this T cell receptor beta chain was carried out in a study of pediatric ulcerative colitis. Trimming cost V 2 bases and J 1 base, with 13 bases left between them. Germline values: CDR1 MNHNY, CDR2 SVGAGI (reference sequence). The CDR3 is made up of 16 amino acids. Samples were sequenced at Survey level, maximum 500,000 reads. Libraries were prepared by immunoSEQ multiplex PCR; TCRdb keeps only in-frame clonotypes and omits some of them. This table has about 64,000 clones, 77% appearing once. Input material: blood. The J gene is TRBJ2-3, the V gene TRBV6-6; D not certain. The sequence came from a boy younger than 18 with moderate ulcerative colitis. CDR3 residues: CASSYPLGQRTDTQYF. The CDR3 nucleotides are TGTGCCAGCAGTTACCCCCTGGGCCAACGCACAGATACGCAGTATTTT.